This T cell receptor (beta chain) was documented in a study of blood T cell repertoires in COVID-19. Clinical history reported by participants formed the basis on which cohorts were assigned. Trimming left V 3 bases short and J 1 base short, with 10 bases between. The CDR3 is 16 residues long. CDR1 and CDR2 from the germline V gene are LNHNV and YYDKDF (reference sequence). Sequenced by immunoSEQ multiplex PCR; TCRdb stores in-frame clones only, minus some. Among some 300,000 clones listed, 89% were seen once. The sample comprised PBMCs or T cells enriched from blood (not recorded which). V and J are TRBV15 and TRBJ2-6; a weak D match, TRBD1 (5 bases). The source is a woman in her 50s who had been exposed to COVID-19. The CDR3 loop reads CATSRAQGSGANVLTF. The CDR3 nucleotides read TGTGCCACCAGCAGGGCGCAGGGTTCTGGGGCCAACGTCCTGACTTTC.